The sequence of this T cell receptor (beta chain) was determined in a study of blood T cell repertoires in COVID-19. TCRdb keeps only in-frame clones here, not all; method: immunoSEQ multiplex PCR. The profile shows tens of thousands of clones, approximately 91% of them singletons. Germline loops: CDR1 MNHEY, CDR2 SVGAGI. This CDR3 comprises 14 residues. V lost 5 bases to trimming and J lost 8 bases; unmatched junction nucleotides: 6. The sequenced material came from peripheral blood. The TCR was taken from a man between 65 and 80 years old with acute or convalescent COVID-19. The chain joins TRBV6-5 to TRBJ1-5; TRBD1 agrees at 10 bases. The CDR3 DNA follows: TGTGCCAGCAGTCGGACAGGGGGAATCAAGCCCCAGCATTTT. Residues: CASSRTGGIKPQHF.